This T cell receptor beta chain stems from a study of T-cell reconstitution after alpha-beta-depleted transplantation in children. Points from the study as a whole: Newly produced T cells mostly provided counts and TCRbeta diversity after one year, as hyperexpanded clones declined. As was reported, about two months after transplant, alpha-beta T cells came from several hundred expanded graft clones.

The CDR3 loop spans 15 amino acids. TCRbeta library preparation incorporated unique molecular identifiers. TCRdb fed the PCR reads into MiXCR, producing one record per CDR3 protein. The sample carries around 960,000 distinct CDR3 sequences, roughly 29% recorded once. This clonotype was detected only a few times. Its antigen is as yet unknown. This receptor was taken from a boy under two years old who had a stem cell transplant for SCID, so the T cells may come from the graft donor. The sample consisted of PBMCs, mostly from graft donor cells, taken 360 days after TCRalphabeta/CD19-depleted stem cell transplant. The chain couples TRBV21-1 to TRBJ2-7; TRBD1 is the table's D call and was not checked against the DNA. TRBV21-1 is described as a pseudogene. CDR3 amino acids: CASTQGPGQGYEQYF. The DNA of the CDR3 is TGTGCCAGCACCCAAGGTCCAGGACAGGGCTACGAGCAGTACTTC.